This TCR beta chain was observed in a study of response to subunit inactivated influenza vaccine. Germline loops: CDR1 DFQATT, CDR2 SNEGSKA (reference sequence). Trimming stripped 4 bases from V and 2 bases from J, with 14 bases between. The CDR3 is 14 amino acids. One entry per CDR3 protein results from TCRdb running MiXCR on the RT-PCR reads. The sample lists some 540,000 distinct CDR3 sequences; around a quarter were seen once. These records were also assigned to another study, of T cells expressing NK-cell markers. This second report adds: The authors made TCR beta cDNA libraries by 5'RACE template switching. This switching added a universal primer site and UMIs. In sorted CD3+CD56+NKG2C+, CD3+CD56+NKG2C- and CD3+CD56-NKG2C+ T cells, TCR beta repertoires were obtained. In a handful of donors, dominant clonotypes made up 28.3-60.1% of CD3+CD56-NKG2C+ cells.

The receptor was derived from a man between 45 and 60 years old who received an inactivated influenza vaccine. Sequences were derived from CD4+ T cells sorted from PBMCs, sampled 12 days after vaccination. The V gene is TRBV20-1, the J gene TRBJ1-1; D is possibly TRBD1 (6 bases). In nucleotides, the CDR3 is TGCAGTGCTACGAGGGGGGGACCTAACACTGAAGCTTTCTTT. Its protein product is CSATRGGPNTEAFF.